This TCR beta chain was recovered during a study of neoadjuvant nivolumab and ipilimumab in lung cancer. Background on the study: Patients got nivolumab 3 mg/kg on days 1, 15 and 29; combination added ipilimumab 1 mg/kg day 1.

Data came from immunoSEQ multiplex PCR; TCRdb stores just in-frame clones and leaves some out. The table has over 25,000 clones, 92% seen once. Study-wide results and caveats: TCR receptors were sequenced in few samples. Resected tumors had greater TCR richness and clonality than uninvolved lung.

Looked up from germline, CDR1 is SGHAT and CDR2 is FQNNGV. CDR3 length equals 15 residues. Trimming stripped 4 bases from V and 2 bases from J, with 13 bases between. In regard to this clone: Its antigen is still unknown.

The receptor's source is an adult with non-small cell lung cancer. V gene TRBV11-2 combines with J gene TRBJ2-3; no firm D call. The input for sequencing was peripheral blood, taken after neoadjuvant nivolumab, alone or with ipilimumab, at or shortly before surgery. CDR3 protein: CASSSTIGPTDTQYF. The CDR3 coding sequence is TGTGCCAGCAGCTCGACGATAGGGCCCACAGATACGCAGTATTTT. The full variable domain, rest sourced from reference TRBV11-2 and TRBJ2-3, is EAGVAQSPRYKIIEKRQSVAFWCNPISGHATLYWYQQILGQGPKLLIQFQNNGVVDDSQLPKDRFSAERLKGVDSTLKIQPAKLEDSAVYLCASSSTIGPTDTQYFGPGTRLTVL.